Sequencing of this T cell receptor beta chain was carried out in a study of blood T cell repertoires in COVID-19 (dated by TCRdb to 2019 to 2021). Background for the entire study: The collaborator samples originated in the United States, Italy and Spain and spanned the acute and convalescent phases of COVID-19. The material from the prospective study consisted of cDNA or gDNA derived from T cells, B-cell-depleted T cells, or PBMCs. Deeply sampled blood TCRbeta repertoires from subjects exposed to, actively infected with, or recovered from COVID-19 were included in the dataset. A freely available public database, intended as a resource for researchers studying the immune response to SARS-CoV-2, is where the repertoires were released. The samples were drawn from the first 160 participants of the ongoing ImmuneRACE study and from 950 to 1,500 subjects provided by 6 global collaborators. Sample metadata almost always included a de-identified subject ID, COVID-19 status, age in years and sex. Where available, HLA class I and class II types were taken from metadata supplied by the sample provider and were not determined by assay-based typing.

Collaborating institutions collected whole blood in K2EDTA tubes following their own protocols. For TCRbeta analysis, collaborator samples were shipped as frozen whole blood, as isolated PBMCs, or as DNA extracted from either sample type. TCRbeta CDR3 regions were amplified from genomic DNA by means of the immunoSEQ Assay, a bias-controlled multiplex PCR. Per the authors' processing: Within the assay, amplification of reference gene primers was used to estimate how many nucleated cells each sample contained. To quantify the absolute abundance of each unique TCRbeta CDR3 rearrangement, sequence reads were collapsed and filtered. For each sample, productive Simpson clonality was calculated by taking the square root of Simpson's diversity index across productive rearrangements. The clones in this table, taken by TCRdb from immuneACCESS, are in-frame only. Not every clone is retained; where verified, under half of the shortfall comes from an unresolved V gene, and the cause of the rest is unknown. D and trimming come from the DNA, and the V and J calls and clone size come from that table. The sample table holds some 41,000 clones, of which about 90% were seen once. The ten top clones hold 8% to 10% of the sample.

As regards this clone: Its antigen is currently not known. One base away there is no much larger clone; base qualities are not given.

What the work shows at the level of the full study, not this receptor alone: The amount of clinical and demographic metadata varied by source and participant and was provided uncurated.

The CDR3 measures 15 amino acids from cysteine to phenylalanine. The read is trimmed to its CDR3 DNA, 45 bases read in frame from base 1. V loses 4 bases of germline sequence and J loses 5 bases, and the interval between the two ends is 18 bases. The germline V gene supplies CDR1 SGDLS and CDR2 YYNGEE. The chain links TRBV9 with TRBJ1-1, with a tentative D gene TRBD1 over 6 matching bases. This receptor was obtained from a woman over 75 with active COVID-19. What was sequenced was peripheral blood. CDR3 loop: CASSPGVGAGTEAFF. In nucleotides, the sequence is TGTGCCAGCAGCCCAGGAGTGGGGGCCGGGACTGAAGCTTTCTTT. The entire variable domain, with the stretches around the CDR3 drawn from the reference TRBV9 and TRBJ1-1 proteins, is DSGVTQTPKHLITATGQRVTLRCSPRSGDLSVYWYQQSLDQGLQFLIQYYNGEERAKGNILERFSAQQFPDLHSELNLSSLELGDSALYFCASSPGVGAGTEAFFGQGTRLTVV.